This TCR beta chain was sequenced during a study of radiation and T cells in renal cell carcinoma. Study-level points and caveats: Baseline intratumoral clonotype presence is unknown without pretreatment biopsies. From baseline, blood top tumor clonotypes peaked at 2 weeks post-radiation.

This clone is a singleton in its sample. As yet, its antigen is unknown. This CDR3 contains 13 residues. Trimming took off 1 base at V and 5 bases at J, with 9 bases between the two ends. Germline V CDR1 and CDR2: SGHTA, FQGNSA. Time point here: blood 2 weeks post-SBRT. The sample's treatment: 15 Gy SBRT to primary tumor, nephrectomy 4 weeks later. Sequenced by immunoSEQ multiplex PCR; TCRdb stores in-frame clones only, minus some. Among 95,000 to 150,000 clones listed, roughly four fifths were seen once. This sequence joins TRBV7-2 and TRBJ2-7; D possibly corresponds to TRBD2 (6 bases). The sequence derives from a man aged 45-65 years with renal cell carcinoma. Sequences were derived from blood, sampled from a patient whose treatment included radiotherapy and nephrectomy. CDR3 in DNA: TGTGCCAGCAGCTTAGTTGGAGGGAACGAGCAGTACTTC. It encodes CASSLVGGNEQYF.